The present T cell receptor beta chain was sequenced within a study of T cell repertoires in cytomegalovirus infection. Overall study: Indications of both CMV infection and matching HLA type were provided by public TCR beta signatures. The study's findings and limits: The cumulative frequency of public TCR beta families distinguished individuals who carried CMV together with the relevant HLA. In two of eight donors, the top clonotype was HLA-C-restricted CMV-specific.

As concerns this clonotype: Its antigen remains unidentified.

TCRdb ran MiXCR on the reads and lists one entry per CDR3 protein. Of 250,000 to 350,000 distinct CDR3 sequences listed, under 30% are singletons. This TCR was sampled from a human donor in good health (CMV status not recorded). Some clones in this sample may be carry-over from other donors' samples. The sample comprised PBMCs.

The CDR3: CATTDSPWGASNQPQHF. The CDR3 DNA reads TGTGCCACCACCGACTCCCCATGGGGCGCAAGCAATCAGCCCCAGCATTTT. The chain has TRBV28 and TRBJ1-5; a weak D match, TRBD1 (5 bases). This CDR3 is 17 amino acids long. V lost 10 bases and J lost 1, with 23 bases in between. Germline V CDR1 and CDR2: MDHEN, SYDVKM.